The 25 T cell receptor beta chains presented below share a single source sample, sequenced in a study of OX40 agonist ivuxolimab in advanced cancers. The protocol was immunoSEQ multiplex PCR, while the TCRdb copy is restricted to in-frame clones and leaves out a portion. The table has about 94,000 clones, around nine tenths seen once. Source: CD4+ or CD8+ T cells sorted from blood, taken in a trial of the OX40 agonist ivuxolimab. The receptors stem from an adult with an advanced solid tumor such as melanoma, head and neck, liver or kidney cancer.

The V call is TRBV18, the J call TRBJ2-5; no clear D gene. Between the trimmed V and J ends, which lost 3 bases and 1 base, there was a span of 6 bases. The CDR3 is 13 residues long. The germline CDR1 and CDR2 sequences are KGHSH and LQKENI. Here the CDR3 DNA reads TGTGCCAGCTCACCGTTAGGCCAAGAGACCCAGTACTTC. This codes for CASSPLGQETQYF.

This chain uses TRBV19 with TRBJ2-7; TRBD1 aligns across 7 bases. V lost 3 bases to trimming and J lost 0 bases; unmatched junction nucleotides: 5. Germline V lookup: CDR1 LNHDA, CDR2 SQIVND (reference sequence). The CDR3 runs 15 residues. CDR3 nucleotide sequence: TGTGCCAGTAGTATTACGGACAGGTTCTCCTACGAGCAGTACTTC. This codes for CASSITDRFSYEQYF.

The V gene is TRBV30, the J gene TRBJ2-2, with 12 bases aligning to TRBD2. The CDR3 is 16 amino acids. V lost 4 bases to trimming and J lost 4 bases; unmatched junction nucleotides: 7. In germline, CDR1 is GTSNPN, CDR2 SVGIG (reference sequence). Here the CDR3 reads CAWKRTSGMSTGELFF. CDR3 DNA: TGTGCCTGGAAGAGGACTAGCGGGATGAGCACCGGGGAGCTGTTTTTT.

This clone was counted a few times. V gene TRBV9 combines with J gene TRBJ1-4; D gene ambiguous. CDR3 length: 14 residues. V was cut by 2 bases and J by 8 bases, with 13 bases left in between. Germline-derived CDR1 and CDR2 are SGDLS and YYNGEE. For the CDR3, the DNA is TGTGCCAGCAGCGTGGAGGTGAGAGGGGAAAAACTGTTTTTT. The encoded protein is CASSVEVRGEKLFF.

This clone has just one count. The chain uses TRBV6-1 and TRBJ2-7; tentatively, D is TRBD1 (5 bases). This CDR3 contains 16 residues. Per germline, CDR1 MNHNS and CDR2 SASEGT. Between the trimmed V and J ends, which lost 1 base and 5 bases, there was a span of 18 bases. The CDR3 bases are TGTGCCAGCAGTGAAGAGGTCAGGGTCTCTGTGGACGAGCAGTACTTC. It codes for CASSEEVRVSVDEQYF.

The CDR3 loop reads CASRDDRDGQPQHF. As DNA, the CDR3 is TGTGCCAGCAGGGACGACAGGGACGGTCAGCCCCAGCATTTT. The chain joins TRBV6-5 to TRBJ1-5; TRBD1 agrees at 7 bases. CDR1 and CDR2 from the germline V gene are MNHEY and SVGAGI. CDR3 length: 14 residues. V gave up 6 bases and J gave up 6 bases; unmatched junction bases: 8.

This rearrangement joins TRBV5-1 to TRBJ2-7; D might be TRBD1 or TRBD2, each matching 5 bases. The germline V gene has CDR1 SGHRS and CDR2 YFSETQ. The CDR3 has 15 amino acids. V was trimmed by 4 bases and J by 0 bases, leaving 14 bases between them. CDR3: CASSAPGRTSYEQYF. Written as DNA, the CDR3 is TGCGCCAGCAGCGCGCCGGGACGGACCTCCTACGAGCAGTACTTC.

This CDR3 reads CASSNRQRDEQFF. The CDR3 region has the DNA TGTGCCAGCAGCAATCGCCAGAGAGATGAGCAGTTCTTC. V and J are TRBV7-2 and TRBJ2-1; D not resolved. Germline V lookup: CDR1 SGHTA, CDR2 FQGNSA. V shed 5 bases and J shed 8 bases, with 13 bases lying between them. The CDR3 has 13 residues.

Of note for this clone: Other DNA sequences from this sample encode an identical CDR3 as well. The V gene is TRBV30, the J gene TRBJ2-2, with 8 bases identical to TRBD2. There are 15 residues in the CDR3. Germline loops: CDR1 GTSNPN, CDR2 SVGIG (reference sequence). V lost 1 base, J lost 5 bases, and 6 bases stayed unmatched. Here the CDR3 reads CAWSARGAGTGELFF. CDR3 sequence (DNA): TGTGCCTGGAGTGCGCGGGGGGCGGGGACCGGGGAGCTGTTTTTT.

This sequence joins TRBV9 and TRBJ2-7, with D perhaps TRBD2 (5 bases). The germline V and J ends were trimmed by 2 bases and 3 bases, with 18 bases remaining between them. Germline values: CDR1 SGDLS, CDR2 YYNGEE. The CDR3 consists of 16 residues. The CDR3 sequence is CASSVDERARDYEQYF. CDR3 coding DNA: TGTGCCAGCAGCGTTGACGAGAGGGCTCGGGACTACGAGCAGTACTTC.

Only a few counts were recorded for this clone. The chain joins TRBV6-1 to TRBJ2-2; 7 bases align to TRBD1. The CDR3 contains 14 residues. After removal of 7 bases from V and 6 bases from J, the junction contained 8 bases not matched to a gene. Germline loops: CDR1 MNHNS, CDR2 SASEGT. The CDR3 nucleotides read TGTGCCAGCAAGGGGACAGTTACCGCCGGGGAGCTGTTTTTT. Protein product: CASKGTVTAGELFF.

The chain uses TRBV6-5 and TRBJ2-7; the D is unclear. Trimming left V 4 bases short and J 1 base short, with 11 bases between. The CDR3 has 14 residues. CDR1 is MNHEY and CDR2 is SVGAGI in the germline V gene. The CDR3: CASSFDKSSYEQYF. DNA for the CDR3: TGTGCCAGCAGTTTCGACAAGTCTTCCTACGAGCAGTACTTC.

This chain links TRBV19 with TRBJ2-1, with 7 bases lining up with TRBD2. The CDR3 covers 16 residues. V dropped 2 bases and J dropped 5; count of bases not matched to a gene: 9. Germline V gene sequence: CDR1 LNHDA, CDR2 SQIVND (reference sequence). The CDR3 nucleotides read TGTGCCAGTAGTATATACGGGCGGGGGAGCCACAATGAGCAGTTCTTC. Encoded protein: CASSIYGRGSHNEQFF. Together with reference TRBV19 and TRBJ2-1, the CDR3 gives the full variable domain: DGGITQSPKYLFRKEGQNVTLSCEQNLNHDAMYWYRQDPGQGLRLIYYSQIVNDFQKGDIAEGYSVSREKKESFPLTVTSAQKNPTAFYLCASSIYGRGSHNEQFFGPGTRLTVL.

The rearrangement uses TRBV6-5 and TRBJ1-2, with D unclear. With 0 bases removed from V and 2 bases from J, the gap between germline ends came to 10 bases. CDR1 and CDR2 from the germline V gene are MNHEY and SVGAGI. The CDR3 sequence is 15 residues long. The DNA for the CDR3 is TGTGCCAGCAGTTACTCGTTTAACAGAAACTATGGCTACACCTTC. It translates to CASSYSFNRNYGYTF.

This clone was seen only once. The genes are TRBV14 and TRBJ2-7, with D perhaps TRBD1 (6 bases). This CDR3 has 14 amino acids. Trimming cost V 0 bases and J 13 bases, with 19 bases left between them. The V gene's germline CDR1 is SGHDN and CDR2 FVKESK. CDR3 residues: CASSQDSWTVRTYF. The CDR3 coding sequence is TGTGCCAGCAGCCAAGATAGTTGGACAGTGAGGACATACTTC.

CDR3 sequence (DNA): TGTGCCAGCAGCAGGTCAGAAATGAACACTGAAGCTTTCTTT. Its protein product is CASSRSEMNTEAFF. The rearrangement joins TRBV6-4 to TRBJ1-1; no definite D call. This CDR3 is 14 amino acids long. Looked up from germline, CDR1 is MRHNA and CDR2 is SNTAGT. V was pared by 6 bases and J by 0 bases, with 11 bases between.

The gene calls are TRBV15 and TRBJ2-1; D gene uncertain. Germline V lookup: CDR1 LNHNV, CDR2 YYDKDF (reference sequence). The ends were cut back, 1 base at V and 7 bases at J, with 5 bases in the middle. CDR3 length: 12 amino acids. In nucleotides, the CDR3 is TGTGCCACCAGCAGAGTAGTAAATGAGCAGTTCTTC. This codes for CATSRVVNEQFF.

The chain links TRBV10-2 to TRBJ1-6; TRBD1 might be the D (6 bases). CDR1 WSHSY and CDR2 SAAADI come from the germline V gene. This CDR3 region has 17 residues. V lost 7 bases, J lost 0 bases, and 16 bases lay in between. The CDR3 reads CASTKGHSGSYNSPLHF. The CDR3 DNA sequence: TGCGCCAGCACCAAGGGACACTCAGGCTCCTATAATTCACCCCTCCACTTT.

The chain couples TRBV5-1 to TRBJ2-1, with 14 bases matching TRBD2. Germline loops: CDR1 SGHRS, CDR2 YFSETQ. V trimming: 3 bases; J trimming: 4 bases; junction bases outside the gene matches: 6. The CDR3 runs to 17 residues. CDR3: CASSSTSGGAQYNEQFF. The DNA for the CDR3 is TGCGCCAGCAGCTCGACTAGCGGGGGGGCTCAGTACAATGAGCAGTTCTTC.

The J gene is TRBJ1-1, the V gene TRBV5-8, with 9 bases identical to TRBD1. The CDR3 is 16 amino acids. The germline gives CDR1 SGHTS, CDR2 YDEGEE. V lost 4 bases and J lost 7; bases outside the gene matches: 14. In nucleotides, the CDR3 is TGTGCCAGCAGCGTAACCGGGACAGGGCGTATTCATGAAGCTTTCTTT. It codes for CASSVTGTGRIHEAFF.

This chain joins TRBV4-1 and TRBJ1-4, with D possibly matching TRBD1 (5 bases). CDR1 and CDR2 (germline): MGHRA, YSYEKL. The CDR3 has 15 residues. In DNA, the CDR3 is TGCGCGTCCCGCTGGGGGGACCAAGTTAATGAAAAACTGTTTTTT. Its translation: CASRWGDQVNEKLFF.

The chain recombines TRBV5-6 with TRBJ2-2, with TRBD1 matching 9 bases. The germline gives CDR1 SGHDT, CDR2 YYEEEE. The V gene end was trimmed by 4 bases and the J gene end by 5 bases; junction bases not matched to a gene: 0. The CDR3 is made up of 13 amino acids. CDR3 amino acids: CASSGQGTGELFF. In DNA form, the CDR3 reads TGTGCCAGCAGCGGACAGGGGACCGGGGAGCTGTTTTTT.

This chain links TRBV4-2 with TRBJ2-7; D is uncertain. Germline loops: CDR1 LGHNA, CDR2 YNFKEQ. V was cut by 0 bases and J by 5 bases, with 8 bases left in between. This CDR3 is 13 amino acids long. The CDR3: CASSQESKNEQYF. The CDR3 coding sequence is TGTGCCAGCAGCCAAGAATCTAAAAACGAGCAGTACTTC.

A word on this clone: An end of the junction differs from the germline gene, which may be a read error. V gene TRBV27 combines with J gene TRBJ2-7; D remains ambiguous. The CDR3 spans 12 residues. The germline CDR1 and CDR2 sequences are MNHEY and SMNVEV (reference sequence). The CDR3 DNA follows: TGTGCCGGACGTCACCCTTCCTACAAGCAGTACTTC. It translates to CAGRHPSYKQYF.

V is TRBV19 and J is TRBJ2-7; 8 bases line up with TRBD2. CDR1 and CDR2 from the germline V gene are LNHDA and SQIVND (reference sequence). V shed 2 bases, J shed 2 bases, and the junction held 2 bases outside the gene matches. CDR3 size: 14 residues. The chain's CDR3 is CASSISGGPYEQYF. The CDR3 DNA follows: TGTGCCAGTAGTATAAGCGGGGGACCCTACGAGCAGTACTTC.